This passage covers 4 T cell receptor beta chains from one sample sequenced in a study of monozygotic twins with inflammatory bowel disease. TCRdb reworked the 5' RACE reads into one entry per CDR3 protein, no DNA. The specimen's table records 93,000 or so distinct CDR3 sequences. The sample consisted of blood. Every receptor here comes from a human donor with ulcerative colitis or Crohn's disease, or a healthy co-twin of an affected twin (not recorded which).

The rearrangement joins TRBV7-9 to TRBJ2-4; TCRdb returns TRBD1, unconfirmable since there is no DNA. CDR3 length: 13 residues. Germline assignment: CDR1 SEHNR and CDR2 FQNEAQ (reference sequence). CDR3 in amino acids: CASSLALGQIEYF.

This chain connects TRBV29-1 to TRBJ1-4. CDR1 is SQVTM and CDR2 is ANQGSEA in the germline V gene. The CDR3 runs to 11 residues. The CDR3 region is CSVLLAEKLFF.

The chain couples TRBV7-2 to TRBJ2-5; TCRdb calls TRBD2, which cannot be checked without DNA. CDR1 and CDR2 from the germline V gene are SGHTA and FQGNSA. This CDR3 spans 12 amino acids. The CDR3 reads CASSSTGLATYF.

CDR3 residues: CASSLYPARKADEKLFF. V is TRBV7-2 and J is TRBJ1-4. The CDR3 sequence is 17 residues long. The germline CDR1 and CDR2 sequences are SGHTA and FQGNSA.